This T cell receptor (beta chain) emerged from a study of blood T cells in healthy people across ages. Study observations and caveats: Among long-lived donors, naive CD4+ cells were more numerous and diversity higher than in aged donors.

About this clonotype itself: Its antigen is undetermined.

A second PCR, run for 7 to 11 cycles, used a sample-barcoded 5' primer plus a J-beta primer mix. TCRdb re-called the 5' RACE reads with MiXCR, one entry per CDR3 protein. This sample yields under 2 million distinct CDR3 sequences, of which roughly 32% are seen a single time; around 11% belongs to the top ten. Sample donors were healthy Caucasian individuals that came from Russia, aged roughly 6 to 100. The germline gives CDR1 ENHRY, CDR2 SYGVKD. The CDR3 spans 14 residues. V was pared by 4 bases and J by 4 bases, with 3 bases of the junction left unmatched. This chain links TRBV10-3 with TRBJ1-1; TRBD1 matches 10 bases. The TCR was taken from a woman in her twenties or thirties in good health. Sequencing was done on a sample of blood. The CDR3 region is CAISGGQGSTEAFF. DNA of the CDR3: TGTGCCATCAGTGGGGGACAGGGGAGCACTGAAGCTTTCTTT.